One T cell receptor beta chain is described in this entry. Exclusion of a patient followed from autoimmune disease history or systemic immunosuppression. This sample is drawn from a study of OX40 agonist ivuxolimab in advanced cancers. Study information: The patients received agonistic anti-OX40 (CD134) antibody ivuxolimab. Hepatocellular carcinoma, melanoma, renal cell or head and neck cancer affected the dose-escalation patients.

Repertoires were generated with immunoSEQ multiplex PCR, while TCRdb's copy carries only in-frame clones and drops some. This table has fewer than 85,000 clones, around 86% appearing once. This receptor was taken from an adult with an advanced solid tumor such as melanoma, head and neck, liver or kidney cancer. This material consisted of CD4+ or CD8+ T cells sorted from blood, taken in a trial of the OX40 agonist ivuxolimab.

The CDR3 here is CATSRDPRTGMGTDTQYF. CDR3 DNA: TGTGCCACCAGCAGAGACCCTAGGACAGGGATGGGAACAGATACGCAGTATTTT. This chain links TRBV15 with TRBJ2-3; TRBD1 matches at 8 bases. Germline V lookup: CDR1 LNHNV, CDR2 YYDKDF (reference sequence). V was clipped by 0 bases and J by 3 bases; unmatched bases: 11. The CDR3 is made up of 18 amino acids.